This TCR beta chain was recorded in a study of blood T cells in healthy people across ages. Isolation recovered at least 6 million PBMCs from every sample. This clonotype was seen only a few times. Its target is not known. Findings of the study overall: While age rose, TCR beta diversity per million T cells dropped in a roughly linear way. The donors' CMV status was not determined, possibly confounding changes in expanded clonotypes.

CDR1 is LGHDT and CDR2 is YNNKEL in the germline V gene (reference sequence). The CDR3 is 17 amino acids. V lost 2 bases and J lost 0, with 11 bases in between. It was with a sample-barcoded 5' primer and a J-beta primer mix that a second PCR of roughly 7 to 12 cycles was run. Researchers report that a template-switch adaptor with 12 random nucleotides tagged each cDNA molecule. TCRdb processed the 5' RACE reads anew with MiXCR; each CDR3 protein has one entry. The table includes around 970,000 distinct CDR3 sequences, 51% detected once. V gene TRBV3-1 combines with J gene TRBJ2-6, with TRBD2 as a possible D gene (5 bases). The sequencing input was blood. This receptor was identified in a woman aged 55-69 years in good health. CDR3 coding DNA: TGTGCCAGCAGCCAAAGGCGGGTCTTCTCTGGGGCCAACGTCCTGACTTTC. Translating it yields CASSQRRVFSGANVLTF.